This TCR beta chain originates from a study of breast tumors, draining lymph nodes, adjacent tissues. Study-wide results and caveats: Tumor TCR diversity was below lymph nodes but above nontumor tissue. The data were judged consistent with most tumor T cells coming from lymph node and expanding in tumor.

MiXCR, applied by TCRdb to the multiplex PCR reads, yields one record per CDR3 protein. The data show about 180,000 distinct CDR3 sequences, about 33% seen once. Axillary draining lymph nodes of breast cancer patients supplied the node samples. There are many counts of this clonotype. What it binds is unknown. This TCR came from a female donor with breast cancer. Some clones in this sample may be carry-over from other donors' samples. Sequencing was performed on axillary lymph node tissue.

The CDR3: CASSSATGHYEQYF. CDR3 bases: TGTGCCAGTAGTTCTGCGACAGGCCATTACGAGCAGTACTTC. The rearrangement joins TRBV19 to TRBJ2-7, with a possible D match to TRBD1 (6 bases). The CDR3 runs to 14 residues. The V and J ends lost 5 bases and 4 bases respectively, with 15 bases between them. Germline V gene data show CDR1 as LNHDA and CDR2 as SQIVND (reference sequence).